This T cell receptor beta chain was captured in a study of cytomegalovirus exposure and HLA in healthy donors. The repertoire was sequenced with immunoSEQ multiplex PCR; TCRdb's copy has only in-frame clones and lacks some. This table holds some 140,000 clones, approximately 87% found once. The ends were cut back, 5 bases at V and 3 bases at J, with 11 bases in the middle. The germline V gene has CDR1 MDHEN and CDR2 SYDVKM. The CDR3 has 14 amino acids. As for this clone: Its antigen is not identified.

Overall study findings and caveats: It was found in a later analysis that first-cohort TCR clusters tended to co-occur in the 120 validation repertoires. The study put 150 or so TCR beta chains on its list as cytomegalovirus-associated.

The sequencing sample was made of PBMCs. This sequence was found in a man aged 18 to 30 in good health and CMV-seronegative. The chain links TRBV28 to TRBJ1-5, with a tentative D call TRBD1 (6 bases). CDR3 protein: CASSPGDFNQPQHF. The CDR3 DNA is TGTGCCAGCAGTCCAGGGGATTTCAATCAGCCCCAGCATTTT. Together with reference TRBV28 and TRBJ1-5, the CDR3 gives the full variable domain: DVKVTQSSRYLVKRTGEKVFLECVQDMDHENMFWYRQDPGLGLRLIYFSYDVKMKEKGDIPEGYSVSREKKERFSLILESASTNQTSMYLCASSPGDFNQPQHFGDGTRLSIL.